These 7 T cell receptor beta chains came from one sample sequenced in a study of shared clonotypes between healthy human individuals. CD8 cells regarded as naive lacked CD45RO, were positively chosen for CCR7, and omitted terminally differentiated effector memory CD45RA+ cells. TCRdb's copy holds only in-frame clones and misses some; the assay was immunoSEQ multiplex PCR. The sample records roughly 550,000 clones, around 95% being singletons. What was sequenced was naive CD8+ T cells sorted from blood. The receptors here all came from a young woman in good health.

In its sample, this clone was seen a few times. The chain has TRBV15 and TRBJ2-7; perhaps TRBD2 as D (5 bases). CDR1 and CDR2 (germline): LNHNV, YYDKDF (reference sequence). CDR3 length: 15 residues. Trimming removed 5 bases from V and 3 bases from J, with 17 bases in between. The CDR3 loop reads CATSGSGMSVYEQYF. The CDR3 DNA reads TGTGCCACCAGCGGCTCGGGAATGAGTGTCTACGAGCAGTACTTC.

This clone was found once. The chain joins TRBV27 to TRBJ1-5, with D unresolved. This CDR3 spans 12 amino acids. CDR1 MNHEY and CDR2 SMNVEV come from the germline V gene (reference sequence). V was cut by 5 bases and J by 3 bases, with 5 bases left in between. CDR3 residues: CASSLFNQPQHF. CDR3 sequence (DNA): TGTGCCAGCAGTCTCTTCAATCAGCCCCAGCATTTT.

The chain carries TRBV28 and TRBJ1-1; unclear D gene. CDR3 size: 15 residues. V lost 1 base and J lost 1, with 10 bases in between. Germline values: CDR1 MDHEN, CDR2 SYDVKM. In DNA form, the CDR3 reads TGTGCCAGCAGTTTATCCACTGACTGGAACACTGAAGCTTTCTTT. Protein: CASSLSTDWNTEAFF. The full variable domain, with the rest looked up from reference TRBV28 and TRBJ1-1, is DVKVTQSSRYLVKRTGEKVFLECVQDMDHENMFWYRQDPGLGLRLIYFSYDVKMKEKGDIPEGYSVSREKKERFSLILESASTNQTSMYLCASSLSTDWNTEAFFGQGTRLTVV.

The chain uses TRBV27 and TRBJ2-7, with TRBD1 identical over 9 bases. Germline trimming cut 5 bases from V and 6 bases from J; bases unmatched to any gene: 8. The CDR3 is 14 residues long. CDR1 and CDR2 (germline): MNHEY, SMNVEV (reference sequence). CDR3 in DNA: TGTGCCAGCAGTCCCGGGACAGGGTTGGCCGAGCAGTACTTC. Amino acids: CASSPGTGLAEQYF.

The V call is TRBV6-5, the J call TRBJ2-1; 9 bases align to TRBD2. CDR1 is MNHEY and CDR2 is SVGAGI in the germline V gene. V lost 8 bases and J lost 5; bases outside the gene matches: 10. This CDR3 spans 15 amino acids. CDR3 sequence (DNA): TGTGCCAGCGAAAGGGCAGCGGGAGGCCACAATGAGCAGTTCTTC. Its translation: CASERAAGGHNEQFF.

The CDR3 region is CASSRPGTASYEQYF. In nucleotides, the CDR3 is TGTGCCAGTAGTAGGCCGGGCACCGCTAGCTACGAGCAGTACTTC. V usage is TRBV19 and J usage is TRBJ2-5; no firm D call. The DNA end favors TRBJ2-7, so the J call may be wrong. From germline, CDR1 is LNHDA and CDR2 SQIVND (reference sequence). This CDR3 contains 15 residues.

The chain links TRBV21-1 to TRBJ1-5; the table calls TRBD1, which could not be checked here. TRBV21-1 is recorded as a pseudogene. The CDR3 has 18 amino acids. CDR3 in amino acids: CASSPWDRGPNSNQPQHF. The CDR3 DNA follows: TGTGCCAGCAGTCCTTGGGACAGGGGGCCAAATAGCAATCAGCCCCAGCATTTT.